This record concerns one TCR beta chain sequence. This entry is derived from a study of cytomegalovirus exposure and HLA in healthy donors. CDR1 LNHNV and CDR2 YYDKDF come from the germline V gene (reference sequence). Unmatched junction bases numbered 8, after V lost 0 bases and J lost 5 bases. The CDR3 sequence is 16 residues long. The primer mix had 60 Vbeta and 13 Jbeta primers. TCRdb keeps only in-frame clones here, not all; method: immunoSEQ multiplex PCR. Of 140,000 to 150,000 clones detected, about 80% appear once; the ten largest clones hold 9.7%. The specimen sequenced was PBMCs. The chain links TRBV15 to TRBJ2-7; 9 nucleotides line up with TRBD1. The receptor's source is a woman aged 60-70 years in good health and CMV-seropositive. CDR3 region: CATSRDEGQGPHEQYF. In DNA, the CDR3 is TGTGCCACCAGCAGAGACGAGGGACAGGGACCGCACGAGCAGTACTTC. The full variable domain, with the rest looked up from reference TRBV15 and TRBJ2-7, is DAMVIQNPRYQVTQFGKPVTLSCSQTLNHNVMYWYQQKSSQAPKLLFHYYDKDFNNEADTPDNFQSRRPNTSFCFLDIRSPGLGDTAMYLCATSRDEGQGPHEQYFGPGTRLTVT.